The T cell receptor (beta chain) under discussion was sequenced for a study of T cells after yellow fever vaccination (dated 2019 in TCRdb). The study in broad terms: The SMART-Seq v4 Ultra Low Input RNA kit was used to prepare libraries from fractions with low cell numbers. Blood samples were taken at several timepoints before and after primary and secondary immunization, and bulk PBMC replicates and cell subsets were isolated. Two healthy male donors, one aged 18 to 29 and one aged 30 to 40 years, made up the cohort. To track T-cell clones before and after primary and booster YFV17D yellow fever vaccination, bulk TCR alpha and beta repertoires were sequenced longitudinally. The investigation overall reported the following: The study included only two donors, which limits how far the findings can be generalized. Because abundant contaminating clonotypes from the bulk population could be contained in FACS-sorted repertoires, computational filtering was required. After the booster, most clones that had expanded after primary vaccination were detected again (around 96% of CD4 and more than 80% of CD8), suggesting broad maintenance of memory. A small share of clonotypes occurred in both CD4 and CD8 compartments, likely arising from convergent recombination. Compared with the primary T-cell response, the secondary T-cell response was faster but weaker, reaching its peak on day 5 rather than on day 15.

TCR cDNA was synthesized by 5'RACE template switching, which introduced a universal primer site and unique molecular identifiers. Priming of cDNA synthesis was performed from both the TCR alpha and TCR beta constant segments. Library amplification involved two PCR steps, and the second step added sample barcodes and sequencing adapters. Sequencing of libraries was done on Illumina HiSeq 2500 (2x100 bp) or NovaSeq (2x150 bp). The original methods were these. Demultiplexing of reads and collapsing into UMI consensus sequences were performed with MIGEC, and V(D)J alignment was carried out with MiXCR. Using edgeR on replicate PBMC samples, clonotypes were called vaccine-responding if FDR was below 0.01 and the log2 fold change was above 5 up to day 15. Each bulk clonotype was labeled CD4 or CD8 based on which sequenced repertoire, CD4 or CD8, contained the clonotype at higher abundance. TCRdb itself trimmed the public reads at Q25 with fastp, ran MiXCR and retained productive beta chains. Each CDR3 protein appears once, grouped with its most common genes and DNA. TCRdb's processing, not the authors' own work, is the source of the V and J calls. For this sample the table gives around 600,000 distinct CDR3 sequences, of which 9% to 15% were detected only once. The ten largest clones represent about 15% of the sample.

The treatment or condition label on this specimen signifies: live attenuated yellow fever vaccine strain. Two biological replicates of bulk PBMCs were collected at each blood-draw timepoint. A standard Ficoll-Paque protocol was used to isolate PBMCs from peripheral blood. TriZol was used to extract RNA from bulk PBMCs, CD4 and CD8 fractions, and dextramer-positive and dextramer-negative fractions. Taken from cysteine to phenylalanine, the CDR3 has 15 residues. The DNA shown is the 45-base CDR3, in frame from base 1. The germline V end is reduced by 5 bases and the J end by 4 bases; junction bases left unmatched: 9. The germline V gene (reference sequence) supplies CDR1 SEHNR and CDR2 FQNEAQ. With regard to this clonotype: What antigen it recognizes has not been identified. One base away lies a much larger clone, so this may be a sequencing read error.

The receptor comes from a young man who received the YFV17D yellow fever vaccine. Here the sequenced sample was PBMCs, taken on the day of the yellow fever booster vaccination. The chain employs TRBV7-9 and TRBJ2-3; 7 nucleotides in the junction match TRBD1. The CDR3 here reads CASSTRAGGADTQYF. The DNA sequence is given as TGTGCCAGCAGCACGAGGGCAGGGGGAGCAGATACGCAGTATTTT. The variable domain in full, with residues beyond the CDR3 obtained from the reference TRBV7-9 and TRBJ2-3 genes, is DTGVSQNPRHKITKRGQNVTFRCDPISEHNRLYWYRQTLGQGPEFLTYFQNEAQLEKSRLLSDRFSAERPKGSFSTLEIQRTEQGDSAMYLCASSTRAGGADTQYFGPGTRLTVL.